This T cell receptor (beta chain) was obtained from a study of quantifying T cell responses using KT2 cells. Whole-study context: cDNA was made from DNase-treated RNA using alpha and beta constant primers. The T4 ligation step was estimated to exceed 9.5% efficiency under optimum conditions.

The cDNA 3' end received a ligated oligonucleotide with a UMI. An equimolar mix of RC1.1 and RC1.2 primed the beta chain across TRBC1 and TRBC2. TCRdb analysed the UMI-ligation and nested PCR reads with MiXCR anew, one entry per CDR3 protein. The data contain about 33,000 distinct CDR3 sequences, around a tenth of them singletons. This CDR3 spans 13 amino acids. Trimming removed 3 bases from V and 7 bases from J, with 12 bases in between. CDR1 and CDR2 (germline): MNHNS, SASEGT. Broader study findings: Very high KT2 spike-in numbers caused saturation in KT2 sequence detection. At about one KT2 cell per 100,000 PBMC, KT2 sequences were still detected.

Comments on this clonotype: Its antigen is currently unknown. It may be a read error: a sequence one base away is much more abundant.

Sample: PBMCs spiked with cells of the T cell clone KT2. This receptor was obtained from a human donor. The rearrangement links TRBV6-1 to TRBJ1-2; D not certain. CDR3 bases: TGTGCCAGCAGTGACGAACACGTCTGTGGCTACACCTTC. It yields the protein CASSDEHVCGYTF.